These 28 T cell receptor beta chains share one sample of origin, sequenced in a study of blood T cells in healthy people across ages. A second PCR of 7 to 11 cycles used a sample-barcoded 5' primer and a J-beta primer mix. MiXCR, applied by TCRdb to the 5' RACE reads, yields one record per CDR3 protein. There are 920,000 or so distinct CDR3 sequences in the sample; around 43% occur only once, and approximately 20% lies in the top ten. Sequencing used blood. The receptor set was obtained from a woman aged 55-69 years in good health.

The sample holds many counts of this clonotype. The chain has TRBV6-2 or TRBV6-3 and TRBJ2-5, with 8 bases aligning to TRBD1. The CDR3 has 14 residues. V shed 2 bases, J shed 5 bases, and the junction held 4 bases outside the gene matches. Germline assignment: CDR1 MNHEY and CDR2 SVGEGT. The DNA for the CDR3 is TGTGCCAGCAGTTACGGGACAGGCGGGGAGACCCAGTACTTC. Translation: CASSYGTGGETQYF.

V usage is TRBV7-8 and J usage is TRBJ1-4, with a weak D call TRBD1 (5 bases). CDR1 and CDR2 from the germline V gene are SGHVS and FQNEAQ. The V end lost 5 bases, the J end lost 8 bases, and 15 bases lay between the germline ends. The CDR3 has 14 residues. This chain's CDR3 is CASSRGTRTEKLFF. The CDR3 DNA reads TGTGCCAGCAGCCGCGGGACCCGAACCGAAAAACTGTTTTTT.

The chain uses TRBV27 and TRBJ2-1; 8 positions match TRBD2. Germline V gene lookup returns CDR1 MNHEY and CDR2 SMNVEV (reference sequence). The CDR3 runs to 15 residues. The V segment lost 9 bases and the J segment 4 bases; nucleotides outside the gene matches: 11. As DNA, the CDR3 is TGTGCCAGTATGAGCGGGAGCACCGGATACAATGAGCAGTTCTTC. It encodes CASMSGSTGYNEQFF.

The J gene is TRBJ2-5, the V gene TRBV6-2 or TRBV6-3; D might be TRBD1 or TRBD2, each matching 5 bases. V lost 0 bases and J 0 bases, leaving 8 bases between the germline ends. The length of the CDR3 is 15 residues. The germline V gene has CDR1 MNHEY and CDR2 SVGEGT. Here the CDR3 reads CASSYSEGHQETQYF. The CDR3 DNA reads TGTGCCAGCAGTTACTCTGAGGGACACCAAGAGACCCAGTACTTC.

This clonotype was counted between two and nine times. CDR3: CASRAGLVNTEAFF. Written as DNA, the CDR3 is TGTGCCAGCAGGGCGGGACTTGTGAACACTGAAGCTTTCTTT. The gene calls are TRBV2 and TRBJ1-1, with D tentatively TRBD1 (5 bases). Trimming left V 6 bases short and J 0 bases short, with 11 bases between. In germline, CDR1 is SNHLY, CDR2 FYNNEI. This CDR3 is built from 14 residues.

This clonotype was recorded a few times. The rearrangement uses TRBV27 and TRBJ2-7, with 8 bases matching TRBD1. CDR3 length equals 15 residues. CDR1 is MNHEY, CDR2 SMNVEV, per germline (reference sequence). V lost 4 bases, J lost 1 base, and 6 bases stayed unmatched. The CDR3 loop reads CASSSRTGTSYEQYF. The DNA for the CDR3 is TGTGCCAGCAGTTCCCGGACAGGGACATCCTACGAGCAGTACTTC.

This clonotype has a single count. The gene calls are TRBV29-1 and TRBJ1-1; tentative D call: TRBD1 (5 bases). The V and J ends lost 5 bases and 0 bases respectively, with 10 bases between them. Per germline, CDR1 SQVTM and CDR2 ANQGSEA. The CDR3 has 13 residues. CDR3 in amino acids: CSVWDGMNTEAFF. The CDR3 bases are TGCAGCGTTTGGGACGGGATGAACACTGAAGCTTTCTTT.

The V call is TRBV10-3, the J call TRBJ1-4; no definite D call. Per germline, CDR1 ENHRY and CDR2 SYGVKD. The CDR3 is 14 amino acids. Trimming stripped 0 bases from V and 0 bases from J, with 2 bases between. In DNA, the CDR3 is TGTGCCATCAGTGAGTCTACAACTAATGAAAAACTGTTTTTT. Translating gives CAISESTTNEKLFF.

This clonotype was counted between two and nine times. This chain uses TRBV6-1 with TRBJ2-1; weak D call: TRBD2 (5 bases). This CDR3 is built from 17 residues. In germline, CDR1 is MNHNS, CDR2 SASEGT. Trimming took off 5 bases at V and 0 bases at J, with 17 bases between the two ends. This CDR3 is CASSPGRTGSSYNEQFF. For the CDR3, the DNA is TGTGCCAGCAGTCCTGGACGGACTGGGAGCTCCTACAATGAGCAGTTCTTC.

The rearrangement links TRBV11-3 to TRBJ1-1; 7 bases agree with TRBD1. The V gene's germline CDR1 is SGHNT and CDR2 YENEEA. There are 15 residues in the CDR3. After removal of 4 bases from V and 4 bases from J, the junction contained 9 bases not matched to a gene. This CDR3 is CASSSNRGWGTEAFF. Written as DNA, the CDR3 is TGTGCCAGCAGCTCAAACAGGGGATGGGGCACTGAAGCTTTCTTT.

This clonotype was seen a handful of times. This rearrangement joins TRBV3-1 to TRBJ2-5; 10 positions agree with TRBD1. Germline V gene lookup returns CDR1 LGHDT and CDR2 YNNKEL (reference sequence). V dropped 3 bases and J dropped 6; count of bases not matched to a gene: 7. This CDR3 contains 15 residues. The CDR3 reads CASSQTGGVRKTQYF. The CDR3 DNA reads TGTGCCAGCAGCCAGACAGGGGGCGTAAGAAAGACCCAGTACTTC.

CDR3: CASSPQGRGLWNEQYF. The CDR3 DNA follows: TGTGCCAGCTCACCACAGGGCAGGGGGCTCTGGAATGAGCAGTACTTC. This rearrangement joins TRBV18 to TRBJ2-5; 8 bases match TRBD1. J lost 11 bases, V lost 1 base, and 15 bases had no gene match. Germline loops: CDR1 KGHSH, CDR2 LQKENI. The CDR3 contains 16 residues.

This clonotype occurred a few times. This chain joins TRBV25-1 and TRBJ2-7; D assignment may be TRBD1 or TRBD2 (5 bases each). This CDR3 region has 12 residues. The germline CDR1 and CDR2 sequences are MGHDK and SYGVNS. The germline V and J ends were trimmed by 7 bases and 2 bases, with 9 bases remaining between them. Here the CDR3 reads CASKGPTYEQYF. The DNA of the CDR3 is TGTGCCAGCAAGGGACCCACCTACGAGCAGTACTTC.

V is TRBV29-1 and J is TRBJ2-1; 9 positions match TRBD1. From germline, CDR1 is SQVTM and CDR2 ANQGSEA. The CDR3 runs to 15 residues. The CDR3 coding sequence is TGCGGCGCCGGACAGGGGTTAGCGGCTTACAATGAGCAGTTCTTC. Translating it yields CGAGQGLAAYNEQFF.

The chain is built from TRBV20-1 and TRBJ1-6, with D possibly being TRBD1 (6 bases). Trimming removed 0 bases at V and 1 base at J, with 13 bases between. CDR1 DFQATT and CDR2 SNEGSKA come from the germline V gene (reference sequence). The CDR3 sequence is 17 residues long. The DNA for the CDR3 is TGCAGTGCTAGAGATCGGTCGGGGGCATCCTATAATTCACCCCTCCACTTT. Protein: CSARDRSGASYNSPLHF.

The gene calls are TRBV5-1 and TRBJ2-1, with 7 nucleotides matching TRBD2. In germline, CDR1 is SGHRS, CDR2 YFSETQ. Losses at the gene ends were 4 bases for V and 4 bases for J; bases not matched to a gene: 11. The CDR3 runs 16 residues. CDR3 bases: TGCGCCAGCAGCATTACTTCAGGACTAGAATACAATGAGCAGTTCTTC. Translated, it gives CASSITSGLEYNEQFF.

This clonotype turned up a few times. The chain has TRBV5-6 and TRBJ2-1, with D perhaps TRBD2 (5 bases). The germline CDR1 and CDR2 sequences are SGHDT and YYEEEE. V was cut by 0 bases and J by 7 bases, with 14 bases left in between. The CDR3 sequence is 15 residues long. The CDR3 here is CASSLGLAPRNEQFF. The CDR3 DNA reads TGTGCCAGCAGCTTGGGGCTAGCACCGCGTAATGAGCAGTTCTTC. The full variable domain, its missing parts supplied by reference TRBV5-6 and TRBJ2-1, is DAGVTQSPTHLIKTRGQQVTLRCSPKSGHDTVSWYQQALGQGPQFIFQYYEEEERQRGNFPDRFSGHQFPNYSSELNVNALLLGDSALYLCASSLGLAPRNEQFFGPGTRLTVL.

The V and J genes are TRBV7-2 and TRBJ1-6; D perhaps matches TRBD1 (5 bases). The V end lost 5 bases, the J end lost 7 bases, and 15 bases lay between the germline ends. The CDR3 is 15 amino acids. Per germline, CDR1 SGHTA and CDR2 FQGNSA. Here the CDR3 DNA reads TGTGCCAGCAGCCCCGGGGGGGGAGGAAATTCACCCCTCCACTTT. Protein: CASSPGGGGNSPLHF.

This sequence joins TRBV6-6 and TRBJ1-1, with unresolved D. The CDR3 sequence is 17 residues long. The V gene lost 5 bases and the J gene lost 1 base, with 20 bases spanning the gap. In germline, CDR1 is MNHNY, CDR2 SVGAGI (reference sequence). The CDR3 DNA follows: TGTGCCAGCAGTCCCCTCAGTCAATTCGGAGCGAACACTGAAGCTTTCTTT. Protein sequence: CASSPLSQFGANTEAFF.

This sequence joins TRBV6-5 and TRBJ2-4, with D maybe TRBD1 (6 bases). Judging by the DNA end, TRBJ2-7 fits better; the J call may be wrong. From germline, CDR1 is MNHEY and CDR2 SVGAGI. The length of the CDR3 is 17 residues. CDR3 region: CASSYSGVGAKAYEQYF. The CDR3 nucleotides read TGTGCCAGCAGTTACTCGGGAGTGGGGGCCAAGGCATACGAGCAGTACTTC.

This chain uses TRBV20-1 with TRBJ2-1; the D is unclear. Looked up from germline, CDR1 is DFQATT and CDR2 is SNEGSKA (reference sequence). This CDR3 is built from 14 residues. The V and J ends lost 1 base and 2 bases respectively, with 9 bases between them. CDR3 nucleotides: TGCAGTGCTAGAGTCCCCCACGCCTACAATGAGCAGTTCTTC. It codes for CSARVPHAYNEQFF.

V gene TRBV5-1 combines with J gene TRBJ2-7; 8 positions agree with TRBD2. After removal of 3 bases from V and 5 bases from J, the junction contained 10 bases not matched to a gene. Germline values: CDR1 SGHRS, CDR2 YFSETQ. CDR3 length: 15 residues. The CDR3 nucleotides read TGCGCCAGCAGCTCCATAGCGGGACCTCCTCACGAGCAGTACTTC. It specifies CASSSIAGPPHEQYF.

The CDR3 reads CASGSHPGRAGRETQYF. CDR3 coding DNA: TGTGCTAGTGGTTCCCACCCGGGACGAGCGGGAAGAGAGACCCAGTACTTC. This rearrangement joins TRBV12-5 to TRBJ2-5, with 7 bases matching TRBD2. The CDR3 loop spans 17 amino acids. V was clipped by 4 bases and J by 4 bases; unmatched bases: 15. Germline CDR1 LGHNT, CDR2 FRNRAP.

The chain has TRBV19 and TRBJ2-3, with no clear D. Germline V gene lookup returns CDR1 LNHDA and CDR2 SQIVND (reference sequence). CDR3 length: 14 amino acids. The V end lost 3 bases, the J end lost 6 bases, and 13 bases lay between the germline ends. CDR3 in DNA: TGTGCCAGTAGTATTTGGTTTGTTCGGGATACGCAGTATTTT. Protein product: CASSIWFVRDTQYF.

The chain carries TRBV28 and TRBJ2-4; 7 positions match TRBD1. The J call could be wrong; TRBJ2-7 is a better fit for the DNA end. The CDR3 is made up of 16 amino acids. Germline V CDR1 and CDR2: MDHEN, SYDVKM. CDR3 residues: CASSSFRGKFSYEQYF. As DNA, the CDR3 is TGTGCCAGCAGTTCTTTCAGGGGGAAGTTCTCCTACGAGCAGTACTTC.

This clonotype came up a few times. The chain combines TRBV29-1 with TRBJ2-6; the match to TRBD2 covers 8 bases. Germline V CDR1 and CDR2: SQVTM, ANQGSEA. CDR3 size: 16 residues. V was clipped by 4 bases and J by 2 bases; unmatched bases: 7. The CDR3 region is CSVAQSGGPGANVLTF. The CDR3 DNA follows: TGCAGCGTTGCCCAAAGCGGGGGCCCTGGGGCCAACGTCCTGACTTTC.

This chain uses TRBV28 with TRBJ1-4; possible D gene TRBD1, 5 bases. Looked up from germline, CDR1 is MDHEN and CDR2 is SYDVKM. V was trimmed by 5 bases and J by 1 base, leaving 11 bases between them. There are 15 residues in the CDR3. The CDR3 nucleotides are TGTGCCAGCAGTACCTCCGGACAAACTAATGAAAAACTGTTTTTT. Amino acid sequence: CASSTSGQTNEKLFF.

This clonotype showed up many times. The chain links TRBV28 to TRBJ2-7; D uncertain. The CDR3 spans 15 residues. Germline V lookup: CDR1 MDHEN, CDR2 SYDVKM. V was pared by 5 bases and J by 3 bases, with 17 bases between. DNA for the CDR3: TGTGCCAGCAGTCCCGCGACCAGCAAGGGCTACGAGCAGTACTTC. Protein: CASSPATSKGYEQYF.